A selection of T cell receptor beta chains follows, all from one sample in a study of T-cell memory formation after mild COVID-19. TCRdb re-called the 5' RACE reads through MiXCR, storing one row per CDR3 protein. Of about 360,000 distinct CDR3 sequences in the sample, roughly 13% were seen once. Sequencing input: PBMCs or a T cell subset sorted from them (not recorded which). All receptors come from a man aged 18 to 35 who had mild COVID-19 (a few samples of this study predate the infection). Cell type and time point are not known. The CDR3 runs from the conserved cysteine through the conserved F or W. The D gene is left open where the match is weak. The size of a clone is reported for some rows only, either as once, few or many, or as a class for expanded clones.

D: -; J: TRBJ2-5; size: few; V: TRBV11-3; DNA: TGTGCCAGCAGCTTAAAAGGCGGGGGCCTCCAAGAGACCCAGTACTTC; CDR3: CASSLKGGGLQETQYF
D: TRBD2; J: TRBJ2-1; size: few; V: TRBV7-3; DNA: TGTGCCAGCAGCTTACGCCCCCGACCGGGGGGGTACAATGAGCAGTTCTTC; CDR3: CASSLRPRPGGYNEQFF
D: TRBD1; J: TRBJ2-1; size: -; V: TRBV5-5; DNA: TGTGCCAGCAGCTCCGACAGGGTGTTGTACAATGAGCAGTTCTTC; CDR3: CASSSDRVLYNEQFF
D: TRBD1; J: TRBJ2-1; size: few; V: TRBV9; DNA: TGTGCCAGCAGCGTAGCGCTTCCGGACAGGGGAGGGGATGAGCAGTTCTTC; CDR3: CASSVALPDRGGDEQFF
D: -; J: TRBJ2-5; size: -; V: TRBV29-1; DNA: TGCAGCGTTGAGATAGGAGGGGAGACCCAGTACTTC; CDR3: CSVEIGGETQYF
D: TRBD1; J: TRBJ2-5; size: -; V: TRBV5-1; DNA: TGCGCCAGCAGCTTGGAGGGGACAGGGACCCAGTACTTC; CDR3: CASSLEGTGTQYF
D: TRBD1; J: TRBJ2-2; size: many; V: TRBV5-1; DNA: TGCGCCAGCAGCCAATGGACAGGGTCGAGCACCGGGGAGCTGTTTTTT; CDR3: CASSQWTGSSTGELFF
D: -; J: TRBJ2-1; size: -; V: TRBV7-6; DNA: TGTGCCAGCAGCTTAGAGTGGCTAGATGAGCAGTTCTTC; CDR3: CASSLEWLDEQFF
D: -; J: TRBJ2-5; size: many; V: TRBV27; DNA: TGTGCCAGCAGCGGCCTGTTCCAAGAGACCCAGTACTTC; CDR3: CASSGLFQETQYF
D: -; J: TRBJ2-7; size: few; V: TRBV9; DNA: TGTGCCAGCAGCGTTTCCCATACGGGACGTTCCTACGAGCAGTACTTC; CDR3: CASSVSHTGRSYEQYF
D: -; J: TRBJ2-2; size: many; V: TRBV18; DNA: TGTGCCAGCTCACCAACCGGAGCGAACACCGGGGAGCTGTTTTTT; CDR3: CASSPTGANTGELFF
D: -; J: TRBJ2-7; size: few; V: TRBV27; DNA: TGTGCCAGCGCGAGGCCGCGGTATGGCGAGCAGTACTTC; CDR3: CASARPRYGEQYF
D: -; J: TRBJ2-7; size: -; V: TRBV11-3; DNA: TGTGCCAGCAGCTTAGGCGGCAGTACCTCCTACGAGCAGTACTTC; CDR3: CASSLGGSTSYEQYF
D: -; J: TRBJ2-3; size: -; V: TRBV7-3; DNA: TGTGCCAGCAGCCCCAGCGGGACAAGCACAGATACGCAGTATTTT; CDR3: CASSPSGTSTDTQYF
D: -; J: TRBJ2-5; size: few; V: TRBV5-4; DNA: TGTGCCAGCAGCTCGAAGATCGGGGCAGGTGAGACCCAGTACTTC; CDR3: CASSSKIGAGETQYF
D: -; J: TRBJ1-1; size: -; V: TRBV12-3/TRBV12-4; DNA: TGTGCCAGCAGTTTAAATACAGGGAACACTGAAGCTTTCTTT; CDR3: CASSLNTGNTEAFF
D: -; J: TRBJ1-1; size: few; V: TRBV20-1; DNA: TGCAGTGCTAGAGGCACTTCGGGGGTTGGTTTCTTT; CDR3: CSARGTSGVGFF
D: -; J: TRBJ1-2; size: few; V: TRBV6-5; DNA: TGTGCCAGCAAAACAGGGTTTGTAGGCTACACCTTC; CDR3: CASKTGFVGYTF
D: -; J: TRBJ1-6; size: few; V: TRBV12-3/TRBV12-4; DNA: TGTGCCAGCAGTTTAGGGGGAGATCATTCACCCCTCCACTTT; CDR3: CASSLGGDHSPLHF
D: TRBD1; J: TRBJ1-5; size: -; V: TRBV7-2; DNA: TGTGCCAGCAGCCTAATCGACAGGGGTCAGCCCCAGCATTTT; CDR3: CASSLIDRGQPQHF
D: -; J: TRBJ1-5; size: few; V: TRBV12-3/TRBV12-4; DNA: TGTGCCAGCAGTCCAGACGCAAGCAATCAGCCCCAGCATTTT; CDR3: CASSPDASNQPQHF
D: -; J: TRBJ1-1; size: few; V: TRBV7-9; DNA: TGTGCCAGCAGCATCGGAAGTGAAGCTTTCTTT; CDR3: CASSIGSEAFF